This T cell receptor beta chain was documented in a study of blood T cell repertoires in COVID-19. Germline assignment: CDR1 SGHNT and CDR2 YENEEA. The CDR3 covers 12 residues. V shed 5 bases and J shed 13 bases, with 15 bases lying between them. Profiling relied on immunoSEQ multiplex PCR, and the TCRdb table lists in-frame clones only, not all of them. This table has 100,000 to 150,000 clones, roughly 84% appearing once. The V call is TRBV11-3, the J call TRBJ2-1; TRBD2 might be the D (6 bases). Sample: peripheral blood. The clonotype originates from a woman between 25 and 40 years old who had recovered from COVID-19. The CDR3 reads CASSRGTADQFF. CDR3 bases: TGTGCCAGCAGCCGGGGGACGGCGGATCAGTTCTTC.